These 8 T cell receptor beta chains originate from one sample sequenced in a study of blood T cell repertoires in COVID-19. TCRdb's copy holds only in-frame clones and misses some; the assay was immunoSEQ multiplex PCR. Here the sample spans about 110,000 clones, 65% to 85% being singletons. The sequencing input was peripheral blood. Source of these receptors: a man aged 45-65 years with acute or convalescent COVID-19.

The chain carries TRBV6-5 and TRBJ2-2; TRBD2 matches at 11 bases. CDR1 is MNHEY, CDR2 SVGAGI, per germline. This CDR3 region has 16 residues. V lost 4 bases to trimming and J lost 3 bases; unmatched junction nucleotides: 4. DNA of the CDR3: TGTGCCAGCAGTTCTTTAGCGGGGGGGTACACCGGGGAGCTGTTTTTT. Its translation is CASSSLAGGYTGELFF.

The rearrangement links TRBV10-1 to TRBJ2-3; 8 nucleotides match TRBD2. This CDR3 has 16 residues. Germline V lookup: CDR1 WNHNN, CDR2 SYGVQD (reference sequence). The ends lost 2 bases at V and 2 bases at J; junction bases unmatched: 6. CDR3: CASSESASGLTDTQYF. CDR3 DNA sequence: TGCGCCAGCAGTGAGAGCGCTAGCGGGCTCACAGATACGCAGTATTTT.

The V and J genes are TRBV4-1 and TRBJ1-5, with D hard to call. The CDR3 has 19 amino acids. Trimming left V 1 base short and J 6 bases short, with 25 bases between. Germline-derived CDR1 and CDR2 are MGHRA and YSYEKL. For the CDR3, the DNA is TGCGCCAGCAGCCAAGGTCGTGCCGATTCCGGTCCTTCGAGTCAGCCCCAGCATTTT. Residues: CASSQGRADSGPSSQPQHF.

The chain recombines TRBV6-1 with TRBJ1-5; D gene ambiguous. CDR3 length equals 14 residues. V was pared by 3 bases and J by 6 bases, with 12 bases between. Germline V gene sequence: CDR1 MNHNS, CDR2 SASEGT. The CDR3 region is CASSESWGGQPQHF. For the CDR3, the DNA is TGTGCCAGCAGTGAGAGTTGGGGAGGTCAGCCCCAGCATTTT.

This clone was observed a single time. The V and J genes are TRBV7-3 and TRBJ2-5; weak D call: TRBD2 (6 bases). Germline loops: CDR1 SGHTA, CDR2 FQGTGA. This CDR3 has 14 amino acids. Trimming cost V 4 bases and J 1 base, with 10 bases left between them. The CDR3 DNA sequence: TGTGCCAGCAGCTGGCGGGGACCCCAAGAGACCCAGTACTTC. Its protein is CASSWRGPQETQYF. Using reference TRBV7-3 and TRBJ2-5 for the parts outside the CDR3, the full variable domain is GAGVSQTPSNKVTEKGKYVELRCDPISGHTALYWYRQSLGQGPEFLIYFQGTGAADDSGLPNDRFFAVRPEGSVSTLKIQRTERGDSAVYLCASSWRGPQETQYFGPGTRLLVL.

The chain uses TRBV15 and TRBJ2-6; 11 bases line up with TRBD1. This CDR3 contains 18 residues. CDR1 and CDR2 from the germline V gene are LNHNV and YYDKDF (reference sequence). V lost 4 bases to trimming and J lost 2 bases; unmatched junction nucleotides: 7. The CDR3 region is CATSTWTGQGAGANVLTF. The CDR3 coding sequence is TGTGCCACCAGCACCTGGACGGGACAGGGGGCTGGGGCCAACGTCCTGACTTTC.

The chain recombines TRBV24-1 with TRBJ2-1; no definite D call. V lost 4 bases to trimming and J lost 9 bases, with 12 bases between them. CDR1 and CDR2 (germline): KGHDR, SFDVKD. This CDR3 is built from 13 residues. CDR3 in amino acids: CATSDFDMGEQFF. The CDR3 DNA follows: TGTGCCACCAGTGACTTTGACATGGGTGAGCAGTTCTTC.

This chain links TRBV6-1 with TRBJ1-2; TRBD1 is a possible D gene (6 bases). Germline V CDR1 and CDR2: MNHNS, SASEGT. Trimming took off 2 bases at V and 6 bases at J, with 16 bases between the two ends. The CDR3 loop spans 15 amino acids. The CDR3 bases are TGTGCCAGCAGTGAAAGGGCGGGGGCAATAGATGGCTACACCTTC. Protein product: CASSERAGAIDGYTF.